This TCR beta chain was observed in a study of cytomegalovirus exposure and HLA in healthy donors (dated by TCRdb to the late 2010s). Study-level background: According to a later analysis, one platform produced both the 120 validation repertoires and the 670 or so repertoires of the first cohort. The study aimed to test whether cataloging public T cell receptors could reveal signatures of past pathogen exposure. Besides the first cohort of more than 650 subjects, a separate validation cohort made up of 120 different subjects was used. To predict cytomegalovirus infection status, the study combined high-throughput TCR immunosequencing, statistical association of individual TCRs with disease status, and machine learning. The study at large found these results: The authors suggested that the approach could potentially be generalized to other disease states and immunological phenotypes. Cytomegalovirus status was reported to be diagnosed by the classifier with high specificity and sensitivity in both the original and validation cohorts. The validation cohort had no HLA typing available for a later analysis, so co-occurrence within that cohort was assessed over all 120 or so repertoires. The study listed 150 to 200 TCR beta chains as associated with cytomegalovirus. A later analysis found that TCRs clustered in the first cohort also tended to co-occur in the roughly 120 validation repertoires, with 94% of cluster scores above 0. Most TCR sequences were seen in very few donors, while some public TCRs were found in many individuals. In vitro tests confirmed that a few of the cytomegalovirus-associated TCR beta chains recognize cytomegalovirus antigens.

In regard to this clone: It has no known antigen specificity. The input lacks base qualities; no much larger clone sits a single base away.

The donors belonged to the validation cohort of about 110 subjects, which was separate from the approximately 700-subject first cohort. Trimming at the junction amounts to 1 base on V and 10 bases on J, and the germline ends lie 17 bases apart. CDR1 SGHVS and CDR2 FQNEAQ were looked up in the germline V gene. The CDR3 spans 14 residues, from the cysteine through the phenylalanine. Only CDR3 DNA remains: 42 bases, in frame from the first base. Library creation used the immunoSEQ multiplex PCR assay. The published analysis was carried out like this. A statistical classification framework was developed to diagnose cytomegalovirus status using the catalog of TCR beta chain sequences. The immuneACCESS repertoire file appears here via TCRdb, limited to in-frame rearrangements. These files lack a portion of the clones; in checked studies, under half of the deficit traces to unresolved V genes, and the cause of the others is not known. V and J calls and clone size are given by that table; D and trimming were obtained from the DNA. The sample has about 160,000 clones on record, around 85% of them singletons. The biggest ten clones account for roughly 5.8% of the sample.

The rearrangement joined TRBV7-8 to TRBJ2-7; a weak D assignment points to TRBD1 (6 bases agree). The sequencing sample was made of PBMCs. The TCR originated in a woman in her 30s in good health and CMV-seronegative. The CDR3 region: CASSLGLDSALQYF. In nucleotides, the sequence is TGTGCCAGCAGCTTAGGCTTGGACAGCGCTCTCCAGTACTTC.